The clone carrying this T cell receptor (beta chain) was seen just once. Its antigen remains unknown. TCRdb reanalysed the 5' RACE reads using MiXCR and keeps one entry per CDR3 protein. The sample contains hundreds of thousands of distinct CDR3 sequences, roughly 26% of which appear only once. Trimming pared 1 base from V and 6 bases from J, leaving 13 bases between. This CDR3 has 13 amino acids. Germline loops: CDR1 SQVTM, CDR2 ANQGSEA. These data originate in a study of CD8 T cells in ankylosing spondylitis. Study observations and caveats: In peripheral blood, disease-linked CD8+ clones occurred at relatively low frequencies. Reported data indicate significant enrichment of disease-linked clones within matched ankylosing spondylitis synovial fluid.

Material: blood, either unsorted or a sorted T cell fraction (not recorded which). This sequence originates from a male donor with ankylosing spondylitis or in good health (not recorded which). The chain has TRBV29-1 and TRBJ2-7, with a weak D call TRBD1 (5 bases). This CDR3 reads CSVEVVGLGEQYF. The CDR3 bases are TGCAGCGTTGAAGTGGTGGGGCTGGGCGAGCAGTACTTC.